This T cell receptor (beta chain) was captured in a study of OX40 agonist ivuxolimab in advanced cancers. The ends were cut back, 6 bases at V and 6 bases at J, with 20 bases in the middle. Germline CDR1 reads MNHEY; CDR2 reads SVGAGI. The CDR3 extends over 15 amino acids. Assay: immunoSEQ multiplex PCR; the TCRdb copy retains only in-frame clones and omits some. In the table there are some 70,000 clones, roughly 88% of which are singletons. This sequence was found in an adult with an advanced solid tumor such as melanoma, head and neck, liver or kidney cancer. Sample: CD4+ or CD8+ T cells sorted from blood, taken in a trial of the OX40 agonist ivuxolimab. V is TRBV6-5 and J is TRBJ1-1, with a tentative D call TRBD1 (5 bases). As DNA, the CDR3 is TGTGCCAGCAGGGCCGGGCAAATACTAGGGGCTGAAGCTTTCTTT. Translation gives CASRAGQILGAEAFF.